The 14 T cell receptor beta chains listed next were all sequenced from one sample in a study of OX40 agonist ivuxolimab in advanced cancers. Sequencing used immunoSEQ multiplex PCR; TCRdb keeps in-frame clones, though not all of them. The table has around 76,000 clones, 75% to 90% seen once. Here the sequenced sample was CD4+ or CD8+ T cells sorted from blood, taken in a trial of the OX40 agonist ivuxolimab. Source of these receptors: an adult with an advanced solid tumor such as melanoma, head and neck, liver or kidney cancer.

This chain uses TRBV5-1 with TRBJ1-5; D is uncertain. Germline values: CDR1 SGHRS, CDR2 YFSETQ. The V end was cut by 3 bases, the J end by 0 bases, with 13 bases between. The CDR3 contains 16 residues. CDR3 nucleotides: TGCGCCAGCAGCTCCAGACCGCTTAATAGCAATCAGCCCCAGCATTTT. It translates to CASSSRPLNSNQPQHF.

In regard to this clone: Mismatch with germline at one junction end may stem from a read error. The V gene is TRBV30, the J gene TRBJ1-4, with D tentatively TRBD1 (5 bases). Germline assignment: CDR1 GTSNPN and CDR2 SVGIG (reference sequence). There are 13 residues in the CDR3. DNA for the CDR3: TGTGCCTGGAGTAAGGGGCCTAAGGAAAAACTGTTTTTT. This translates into CAWSKGPKEKLFF.

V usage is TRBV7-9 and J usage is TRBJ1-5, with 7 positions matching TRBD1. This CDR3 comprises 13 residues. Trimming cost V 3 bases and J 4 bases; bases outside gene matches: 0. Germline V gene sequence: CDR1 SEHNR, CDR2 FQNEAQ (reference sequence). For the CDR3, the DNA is TGTGCCAGCAGCTTGACAGGGAATCAGCCCCAGCATTTT. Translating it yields CASSLTGNQPQHF. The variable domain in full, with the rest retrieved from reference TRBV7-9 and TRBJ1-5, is DTGVSQNPRHKITKRGQNVTFRCDPISEHNRLYWYRQTLGQGPEFLTYFQNEAQLEKSRLLSDRFSAERPKGSFSTLEIQRTEQGDSAMYLCASSLTGNQPQHFGDGTRLSIL.

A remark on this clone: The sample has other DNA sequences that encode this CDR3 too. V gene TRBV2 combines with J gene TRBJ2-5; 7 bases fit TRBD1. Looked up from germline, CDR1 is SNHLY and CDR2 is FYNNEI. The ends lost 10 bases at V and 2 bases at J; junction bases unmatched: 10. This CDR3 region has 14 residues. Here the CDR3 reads CATGLWGQQETQYF. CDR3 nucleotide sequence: TGTGCCACCGGACTCTGGGGACAGCAAGAGACCCAGTACTTC.

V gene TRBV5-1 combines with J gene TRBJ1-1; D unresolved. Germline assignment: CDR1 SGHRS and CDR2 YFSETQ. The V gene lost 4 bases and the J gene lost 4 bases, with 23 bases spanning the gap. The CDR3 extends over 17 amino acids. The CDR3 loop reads CASSPEGGEGSVTEAFF. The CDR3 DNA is TGCGCCAGCAGCCCAGAGGGTGGGGAGGGATCGGTCACTGAAGCTTTCTTT. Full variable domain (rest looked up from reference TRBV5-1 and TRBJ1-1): KAGVTQTPRYLIKTRGQQVTLSCSPISGHRSVSWYQQTPGQGLQFLFEYFSETQRNKGNFPGRFSGRQFSNSRSEMNVSTLELGDSALYLCASSPEGGEGSVTEAFFGQGTRLTVV.

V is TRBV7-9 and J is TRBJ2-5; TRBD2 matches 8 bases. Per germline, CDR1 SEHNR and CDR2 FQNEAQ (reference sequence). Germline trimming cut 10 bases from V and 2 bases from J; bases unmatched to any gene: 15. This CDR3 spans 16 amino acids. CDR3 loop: CATQLWAGGQQETQYF. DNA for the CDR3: TGTGCCACCCAGCTTTGGGCGGGGGGCCAACAAGAGACCCAGTACTTC. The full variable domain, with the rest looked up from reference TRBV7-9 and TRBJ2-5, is DTGVSQNPRHKITKRGQNVTFRCDPISEHNRLYWYRQTLGQGPEFLTYFQNEAQLEKSRLLSDRFSAERPKGSFSTLEIQRTEQGDSAMYLCATQLWAGGQQETQYFGPGTRLLVL.

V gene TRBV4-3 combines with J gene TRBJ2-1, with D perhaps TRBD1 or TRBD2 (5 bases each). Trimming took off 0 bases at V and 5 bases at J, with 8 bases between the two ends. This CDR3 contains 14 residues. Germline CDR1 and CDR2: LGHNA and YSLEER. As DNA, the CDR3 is TGCGCCAGCAGCCAAGATCGGGACGACAATGAGCAGTTCTTC. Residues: CASSQDRDDNEQFF.

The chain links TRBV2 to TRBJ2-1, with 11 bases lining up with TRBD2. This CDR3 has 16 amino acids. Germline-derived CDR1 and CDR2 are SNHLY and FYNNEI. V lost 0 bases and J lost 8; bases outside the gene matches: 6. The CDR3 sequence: CASSEARTSGGYEQFF. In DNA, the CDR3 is TGTGCCAGCAGTGAAGCACGAACTAGCGGGGGTTATGAGCAGTTCTTC.

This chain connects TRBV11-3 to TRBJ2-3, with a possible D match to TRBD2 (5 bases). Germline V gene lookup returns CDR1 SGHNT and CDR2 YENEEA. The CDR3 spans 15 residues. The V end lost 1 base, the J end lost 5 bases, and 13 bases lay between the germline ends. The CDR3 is CASSLGTHEGDTQYF. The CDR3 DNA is TGTGCCAGCAGCTTAGGGACTCACGAGGGAGATACGCAGTATTTT. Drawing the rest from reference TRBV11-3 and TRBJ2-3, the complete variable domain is EAGVVQSPRYKIIEKKQPVAFWCNPISGHNTLYWYLQNLGQGPELLIRYENEEAVDDSQLPKDRFSAERLKGVDSTLKIQPAELGDSAVYLCASSLGTHEGDTQYFGPGTRLTVL.

For the CDR3, the DNA is TGTGCCAGCAGTGATGGGTATCACGGAAACACCATATATTTT. Translating it yields CASSDGYHGNTIYF. V gene TRBV2 combines with J gene TRBJ1-3, with no clear D. Germline V gives CDR1 SNHLY, CDR2 FYNNEI. Between the trimmed V and J ends, which lost 3 bases and 4 bases, there was a span of 10 bases. The CDR3 covers 14 residues.

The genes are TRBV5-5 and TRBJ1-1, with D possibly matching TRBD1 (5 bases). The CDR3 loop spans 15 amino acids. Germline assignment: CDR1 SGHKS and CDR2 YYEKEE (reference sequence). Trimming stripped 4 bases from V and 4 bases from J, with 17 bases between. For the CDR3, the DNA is TGTGCCAGCAGCCTCAATACAGGATTCCCCACTGAAGCTTTCTTT. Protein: CASSLNTGFPTEAFF.

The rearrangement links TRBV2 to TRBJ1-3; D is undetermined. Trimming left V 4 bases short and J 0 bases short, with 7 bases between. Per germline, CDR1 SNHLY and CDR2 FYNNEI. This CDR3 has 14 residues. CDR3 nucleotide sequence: TGTGCCAGCAGTGGGGTTGGCTCTGGAAACACCATATATTTT. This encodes CASSGVGSGNTIYF.

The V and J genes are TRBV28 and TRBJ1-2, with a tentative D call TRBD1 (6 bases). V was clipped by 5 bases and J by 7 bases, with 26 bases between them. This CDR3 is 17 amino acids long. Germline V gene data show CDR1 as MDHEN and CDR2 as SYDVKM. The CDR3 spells CASSPTELTGTLLGYTF. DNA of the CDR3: TGTGCCAGCAGTCCGACAGAACTCACCGGGACACTCCTTGGCTACACCTTC.

CDR3 nucleotide sequence: TGTGCCAGCGGCTCCGATCGGGGCGCAGATACGCAGTATTTT. Amino acid sequence: CASGSDRGADTQYF. The gene calls are TRBV2 and TRBJ2-3; tentatively, D is TRBD1 or TRBD2 (5 bases each). This CDR3 has 14 amino acids. Germline lookup yields CDR1 SNHLY and CDR2 FYNNEI. The V and J ends lost 8 bases and 4 bases respectively, with 16 bases between them.